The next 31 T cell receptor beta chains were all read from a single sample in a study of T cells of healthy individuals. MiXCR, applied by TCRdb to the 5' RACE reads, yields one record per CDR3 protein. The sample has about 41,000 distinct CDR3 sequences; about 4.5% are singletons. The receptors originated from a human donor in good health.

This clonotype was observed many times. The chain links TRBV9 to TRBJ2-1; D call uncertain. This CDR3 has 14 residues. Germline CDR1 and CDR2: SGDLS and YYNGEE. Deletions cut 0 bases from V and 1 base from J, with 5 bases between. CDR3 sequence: CASSVEFSYNEQFF. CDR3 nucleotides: TGTGCCAGCAGCGTAGAGTTTTCCTACAATGAGCAGTTCTTC.

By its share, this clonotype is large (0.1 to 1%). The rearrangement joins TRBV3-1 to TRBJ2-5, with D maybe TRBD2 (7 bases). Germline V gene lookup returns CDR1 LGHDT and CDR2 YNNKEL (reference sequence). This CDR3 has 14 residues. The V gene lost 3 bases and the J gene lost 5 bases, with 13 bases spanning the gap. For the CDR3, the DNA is TGTGCCAGCAGCCAGGAGGGGAGGGGGGAGACCCAGTACTTC. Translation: CASSQEGRGETQYF.

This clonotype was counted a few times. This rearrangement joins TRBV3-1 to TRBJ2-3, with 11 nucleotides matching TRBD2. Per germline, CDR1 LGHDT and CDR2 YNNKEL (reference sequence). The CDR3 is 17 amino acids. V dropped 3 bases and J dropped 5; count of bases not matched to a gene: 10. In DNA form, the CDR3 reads TGTGCCAGCAGCCACCGCATGACTAGCGGGGTTGGAGATACGCAGTATTTT. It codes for CASSHRMTSGVGDTQYF.

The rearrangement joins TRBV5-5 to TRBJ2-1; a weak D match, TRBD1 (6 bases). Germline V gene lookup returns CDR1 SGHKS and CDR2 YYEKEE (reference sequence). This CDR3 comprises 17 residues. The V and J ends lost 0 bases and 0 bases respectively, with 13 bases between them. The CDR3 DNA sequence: TGTGCCAGCAGCTTGGAGTTGGGGGCCAGCTCCTACAATGAGCAGTTCTTC. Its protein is CASSLELGASSYNEQFF.

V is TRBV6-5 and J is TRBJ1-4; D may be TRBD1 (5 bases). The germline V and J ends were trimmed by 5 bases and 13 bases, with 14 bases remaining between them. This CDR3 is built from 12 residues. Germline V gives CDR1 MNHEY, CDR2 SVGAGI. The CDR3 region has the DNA TGTGCCAGCAGTAACGGCGGGAGGGGACTGTTTTTT. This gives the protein CASSNGGRGLFF.

The CDR3 nucleotides are TGTGCCAGCACCCCCCGGGGTGGTCCAGCACGGTCCGGCTACACCTTC. This gives the protein CASTPRGGPARSGYTF. The chain has TRBV6-1 and TRBJ1-2, with D unclear. CDR1 is MNHNS and CDR2 is SASEGT in the germline V gene. Trimming removed 7 bases at V and 8 bases at J, with 26 bases between. CDR3 size: 16 residues.

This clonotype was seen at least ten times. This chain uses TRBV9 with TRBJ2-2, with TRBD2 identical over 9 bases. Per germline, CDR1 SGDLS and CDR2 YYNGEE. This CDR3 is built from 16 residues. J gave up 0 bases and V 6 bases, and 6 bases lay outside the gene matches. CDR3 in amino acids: CASNPRTSANTGELFF. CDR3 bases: TGTGCCAGCAACCCAAGGACTAGCGCGAACACCGGGGAGCTGTTTTTT.

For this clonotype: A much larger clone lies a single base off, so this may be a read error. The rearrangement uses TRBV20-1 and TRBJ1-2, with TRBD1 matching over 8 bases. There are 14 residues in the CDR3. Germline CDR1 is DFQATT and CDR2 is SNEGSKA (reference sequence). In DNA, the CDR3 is TGCAGTGCTAGGGACAGGGTTATAAACTATGGCTACAACTTC. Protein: CSARDRVINYGYNF.

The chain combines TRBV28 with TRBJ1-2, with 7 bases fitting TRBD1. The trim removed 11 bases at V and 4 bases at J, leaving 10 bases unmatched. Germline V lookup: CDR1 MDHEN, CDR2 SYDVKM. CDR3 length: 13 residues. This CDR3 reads CARTGTVTYGYTF. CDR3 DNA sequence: TGTGCCCGCACCGGGACAGTAACCTATGGCTACACCTTC.

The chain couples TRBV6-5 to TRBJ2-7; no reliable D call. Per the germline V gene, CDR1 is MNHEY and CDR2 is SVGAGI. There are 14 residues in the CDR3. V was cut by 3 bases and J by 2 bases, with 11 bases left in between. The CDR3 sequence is CASSYGRLTYEQYF. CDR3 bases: TGTGCCAGCAGTTATGGGCGTCTTACCTACGAGCAGTACTTC.

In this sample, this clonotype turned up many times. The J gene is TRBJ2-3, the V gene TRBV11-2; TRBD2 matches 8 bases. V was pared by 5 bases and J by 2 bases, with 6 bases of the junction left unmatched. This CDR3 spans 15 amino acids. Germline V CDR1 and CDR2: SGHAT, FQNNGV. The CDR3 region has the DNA TGTGCCAGCAGCCCCGGGGGGGCCCTCACAGATACGCAGTATTTT. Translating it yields CASSPGGALTDTQYF. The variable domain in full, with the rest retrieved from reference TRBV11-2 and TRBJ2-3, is EAGVAQSPRYKIIEKRQSVAFWCNPISGHATLYWYQQILGQGPKLLIQFQNNGVVDDSQLPKDRFSAERLKGVDSTLKIQPAKLEDSAVYLCASSPGGALTDTQYFGPGTRLTVL.

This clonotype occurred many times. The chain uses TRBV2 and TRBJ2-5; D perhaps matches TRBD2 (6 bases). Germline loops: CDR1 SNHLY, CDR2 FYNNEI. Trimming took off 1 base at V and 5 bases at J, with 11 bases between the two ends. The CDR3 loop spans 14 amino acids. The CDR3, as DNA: TGTGCCAGCAGTGAAGTACGCCGGGAGGAGACCCAGTACTTC. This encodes CASSEVRREETQYF.

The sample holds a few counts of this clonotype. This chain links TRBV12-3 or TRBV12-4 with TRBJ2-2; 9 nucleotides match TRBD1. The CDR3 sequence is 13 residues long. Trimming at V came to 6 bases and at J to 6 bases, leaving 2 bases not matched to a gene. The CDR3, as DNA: TGTGCCAGCAGCCGGACAGGGGCCGGGGAGCTGTTTTTT. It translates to CASSRTGAGELFF.

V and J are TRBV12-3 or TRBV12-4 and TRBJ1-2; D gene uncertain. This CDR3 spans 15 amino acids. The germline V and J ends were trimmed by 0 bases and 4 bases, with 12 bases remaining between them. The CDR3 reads CASSLALRVAYGYTF. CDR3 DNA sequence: TGTGCCAGCAGTTTAGCCCTTCGGGTCGCCTATGGCTACACCTTC.

CDR3 coding DNA: TGTGCCAGCAGTTTAGGCCGGCTTGGGGGAAAACTGTTTTTT. It specifies CASSLGRLGGKLFF. The chain employs TRBV12-3 or TRBV12-4 and TRBJ1-4, with D perhaps TRBD1 (5 bases). This CDR3 is built from 14 residues. Deletions cut 1 base from V and 10 bases from J, with 13 bases between.

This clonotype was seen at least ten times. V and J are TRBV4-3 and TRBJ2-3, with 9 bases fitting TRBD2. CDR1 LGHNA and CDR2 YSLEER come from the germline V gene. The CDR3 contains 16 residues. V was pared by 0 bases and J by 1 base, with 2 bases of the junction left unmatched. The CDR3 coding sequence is TGCGCCAGCAGCCAAGAGGAGCGGGAGGGCACAGATACGCAGTATTTT. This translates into CASSQEEREGTDTQYF.

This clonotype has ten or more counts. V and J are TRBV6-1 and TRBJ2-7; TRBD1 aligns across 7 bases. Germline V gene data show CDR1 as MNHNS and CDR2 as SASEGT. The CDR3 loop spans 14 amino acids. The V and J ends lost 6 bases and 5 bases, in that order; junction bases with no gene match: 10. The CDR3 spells CASRESTGRDEQYF. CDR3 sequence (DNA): TGTGCCAGCAGGGAGTCGACAGGGCGGGACGAGCAGTACTTC.

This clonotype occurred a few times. The CDR3 sequence is CASSETYRAGQPQHF. As DNA, the CDR3 is TGTGCCAGCAGCGAGACTTACAGGGCGGGACAGCCCCAGCATTTT. This chain links TRBV28 with TRBJ1-5, with a weak D call TRBD1 (6 bases). The V end was cut by 6 bases, the J end by 7 bases, with 19 bases between. The CDR3 is 15 residues long. Germline V gene data show CDR1 as MDHEN and CDR2 as SYDVKM.

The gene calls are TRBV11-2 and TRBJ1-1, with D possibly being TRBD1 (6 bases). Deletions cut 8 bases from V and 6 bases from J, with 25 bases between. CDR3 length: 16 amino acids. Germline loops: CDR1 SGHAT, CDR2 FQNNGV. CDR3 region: CASDGVQGPRGAEAFF. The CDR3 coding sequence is TGTGCCAGCGACGGGGTGCAGGGGCCCCGTGGGGCTGAAGCTTTCTTT.

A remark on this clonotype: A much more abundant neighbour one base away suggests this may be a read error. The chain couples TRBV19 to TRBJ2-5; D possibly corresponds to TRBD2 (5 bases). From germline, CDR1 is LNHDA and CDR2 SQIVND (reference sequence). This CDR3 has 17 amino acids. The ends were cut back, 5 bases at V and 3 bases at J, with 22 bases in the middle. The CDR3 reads CASSGGGAARSEETQYF. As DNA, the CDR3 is TGTGCCAGTAGTGGAGGCGGAGCGGCCCGATCGGAAGAGACCCAGTACTTC.

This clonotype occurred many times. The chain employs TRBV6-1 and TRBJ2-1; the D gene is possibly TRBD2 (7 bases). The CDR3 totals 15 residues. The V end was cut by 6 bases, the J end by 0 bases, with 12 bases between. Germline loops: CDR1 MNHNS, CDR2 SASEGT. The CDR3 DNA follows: TGTGCCAGCAGGGGAGGGGGGGCCTCCTACAATGAGCAGTTCTTC. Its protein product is CASRGGGASYNEQFF.

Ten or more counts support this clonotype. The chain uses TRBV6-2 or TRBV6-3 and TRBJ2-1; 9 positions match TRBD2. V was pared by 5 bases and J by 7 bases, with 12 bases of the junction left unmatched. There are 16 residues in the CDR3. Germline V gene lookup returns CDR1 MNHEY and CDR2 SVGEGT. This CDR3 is CASSRSGGVTGNEQFF. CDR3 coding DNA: TGTGCCAGCAGTCGTAGCGGGGGCGTTACAGGGAATGAGCAGTTCTTC.

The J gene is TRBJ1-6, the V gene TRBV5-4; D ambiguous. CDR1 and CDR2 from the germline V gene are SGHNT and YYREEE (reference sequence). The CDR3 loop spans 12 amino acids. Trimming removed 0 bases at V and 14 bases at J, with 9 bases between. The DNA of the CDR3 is TGTGCCAGCAGCTTGGGGTCCGAGACCCTCCACTTT. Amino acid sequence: CASSLGSETLHF.

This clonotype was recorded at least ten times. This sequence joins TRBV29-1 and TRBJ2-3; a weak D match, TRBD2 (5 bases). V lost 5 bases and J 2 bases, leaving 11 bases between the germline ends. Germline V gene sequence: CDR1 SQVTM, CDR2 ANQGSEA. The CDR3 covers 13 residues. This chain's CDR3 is CSVRRLLTDTQYF. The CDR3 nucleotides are TGCAGCGTTCGAAGACTACTCACAGATACGCAGTATTTT.

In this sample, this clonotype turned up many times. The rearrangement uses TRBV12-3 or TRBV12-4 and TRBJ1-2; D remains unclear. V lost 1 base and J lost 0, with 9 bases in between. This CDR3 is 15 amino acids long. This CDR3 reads CASSLVSAPNYGYTF. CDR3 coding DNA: TGTGCCAGCAGTTTAGTTTCAGCGCCTAACTATGGCTACACCTTC.

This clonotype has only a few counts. The CDR3 nucleotides are TGTGCCAGCAGTTATGTGGTGGGGGGACAGACCTACGAGCAGTACTTC. Translating it yields CASSYVVGGQTYEQYF. The chain recombines TRBV6-5 with TRBJ2-7; a possible D gene is TRBD1 (7 bases). V dropped 3 bases and J dropped 2 bases, with 17 bases sitting between them. CDR1 MNHEY and CDR2 SVGAGI come from the germline V gene. The CDR3 extends over 16 amino acids.

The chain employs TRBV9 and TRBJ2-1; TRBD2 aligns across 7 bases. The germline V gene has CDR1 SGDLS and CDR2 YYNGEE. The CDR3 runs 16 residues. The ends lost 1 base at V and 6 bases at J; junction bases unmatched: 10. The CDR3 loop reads CASSVNAGVGVNEQFF. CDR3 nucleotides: TGTGCCAGCAGCGTAAATGCGGGGGTTGGGGTCAATGAGCAGTTCTTC.

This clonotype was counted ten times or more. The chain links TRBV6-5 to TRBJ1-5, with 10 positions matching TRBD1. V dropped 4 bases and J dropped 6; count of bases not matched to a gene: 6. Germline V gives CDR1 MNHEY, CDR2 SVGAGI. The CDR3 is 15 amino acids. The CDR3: CASSWSRQGAQPQHF. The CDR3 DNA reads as TGTGCCAGCAGTTGGTCCCGACAGGGGGCTCAGCCCCAGCATTTT.

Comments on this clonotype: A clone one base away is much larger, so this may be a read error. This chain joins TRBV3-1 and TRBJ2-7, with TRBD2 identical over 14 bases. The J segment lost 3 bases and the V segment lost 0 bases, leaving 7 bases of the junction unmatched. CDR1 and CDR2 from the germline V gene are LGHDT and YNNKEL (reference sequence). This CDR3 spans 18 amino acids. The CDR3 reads CASSQDQGLAGGVYEQYF. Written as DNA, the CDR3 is TGTGCCAGCAGCCAAGATCAAGGACTAGCGGGAGGCGTCTACGAGCAGTACTTC.

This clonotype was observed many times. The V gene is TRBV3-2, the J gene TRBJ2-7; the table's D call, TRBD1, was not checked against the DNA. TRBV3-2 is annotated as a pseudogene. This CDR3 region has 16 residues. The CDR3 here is CASSQDRSRGRAEQYF. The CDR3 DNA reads TGTGCCAGCAGCCAAGATCGGAGCAGGGGAAGGGCCGAGCAGTACTTC.

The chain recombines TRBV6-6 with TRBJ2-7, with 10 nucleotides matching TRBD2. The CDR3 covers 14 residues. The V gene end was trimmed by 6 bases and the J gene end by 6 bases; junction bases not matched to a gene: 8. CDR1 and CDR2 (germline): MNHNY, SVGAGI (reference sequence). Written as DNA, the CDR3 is TGTGCCAGCAGATCCAGCGGGAGGGTTTGCGAGCAGTACTTC. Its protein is CASRSSGRVCEQYF.